The rows below give T cell receptor beta chains drawn from one sample of a study of cytomegalovirus exposure and HLA in healthy donors. The table came from immunoSEQ multiplex PCR; TCRdb's copy has only in-frame clones and leaves some out. Of more than 90,000 clones in the sample, just under 80% were seen once. Sequencing input: PBMCs. All receptors derive from a woman aged 40 to 50 in good health and CMV-seronegative. CDR3s include the opening cysteine and the closing phenylalanine or tryptophan. The D gene is left open where the match is weak. Not all rows give a size; the values are once, few, many and, for expanded clones, a class.

D: .
length: 12
V: TRBV30
J: TRBJ1-2
size: .
DNA: TGTGCCTGCGTTGGGGGGACCCATGGCTACACCTTC
CDR3: CACVGGTHGYTF

D: .
length: 14
V: TRBV11-3
J: TRBJ2-1
size: .
DNA: TGTGCCAGCAGCTTGGAGGCGGACTACAATGAGCAGTTCTTC
CDR3: CASSLEADYNEQFF

D: .
length: 17
V: TRBV9
J: TRBJ1-1
size: .
DNA: TGTGCCAGCAGCGTTCTTCCCCCGGGACTCCTAAACACTGAAGCTTTCTTT
CDR3: CASSVLPPGLLNTEAFF

D: TRBD1
length: 14
V: TRBV27
J: TRBJ1-1
size: .
DNA: TGTGCCAGCAGTTTATTGGACAGGGTCGCTGAAGCTTTCTTT
CDR3: CASSLLDRVAEAFF

D: .
length: 14
V: TRBV18
J: TRBJ2-1
size: .
DNA: TGTGCCAGCTCACCCCGGACAGCCGGCAATGAGCAGTTCTTC
CDR3: CASSPRTAGNEQFF

D: TRBD2
length: 16
V: TRBV27
J: TRBJ2-1
size: .
DNA: TGTGCCAGCAGTTCTTACCCAACCGGGACTAGACGCAGGGAGTTCTTC
CDR3: CASSSYPTGTRRREFF

D: TRBD1
length: 12
V: TRBV30
J: TRBJ2-4
size: few
DNA: TGTGCCTGGGGGACAGCTAAAAACATTCAGTACTTC
CDR3: CAWGTAKNIQYF

D: TRBD2
length: 16
V: TRBV5-5
J: TRBJ2-5
size: .
DNA: TGTGCCAGCAACCTGAGGGGTGGGAGGGCCTTGGAGACCCAGTACTTC
CDR3: CASNLRGGRALETQYF

D: .
length: 15
V: TRBV6-5
J: TRBJ2-7
size: .
DNA: TGTGCCAGCAGTTATAAGGCGGGAAGCTCCTACGAGCAGTACTTC
CDR3: CASSYKAGSSYEQYF

D: .
length: 15
V: TRBV5-1
J: TRBJ1-3
size: .
DNA: TGCGCCAGCAGCCAGCGGGAGGGCTCTGGAAACACCATATATTTT
CDR3: CASSQREGSGNTIYF

D: TRBD1
length: 19
V: TRBV5-4
J: TRBJ1-1
size: .
DNA: TGTGCCAGCAGTTCTTCAGGGCTGGGTTTATTTAGGGGGCACACTGAAGCTTTCTTT
CDR3: CASSSSGLGLFRGHTEAFF

D: TRBD1
length: 17
V: TRBV4-1
J: TRBJ1-5
size: few
DNA: TGCGCCAGCAGCCAAGAGGGGGCAGGGGGCGCTGATCAGCCCCAGCATTTT
CDR3: CASSQEGAGGADQPQHF

D: TRBD1
length: 13
V: TRBV29-1
J: TRBJ2-7
size: .
DNA: TGCAGCGCCGGGACAGGTTACTCCTACGAGCAGTACTTC
CDR3: CSAGTGYSYEQYF

D: TRBD2
length: 16
V: TRBV27
J: TRBJ2-2
size: few
DNA: TGTGCCAGCAGTTTCGTACTAGCGGGAAGGCCCGGGGAGCTGTTTTTT
CDR3: CASSFVLAGRPGELFF

D: TRBD2
length: 17
V: TRBV4-3
J: TRBJ2-3
size: few
DNA: TGCGCCAGCAGCCAAGGCCTTAGCGGGACTAGCACAGATACGCAGTATTTT
CDR3: CASSQGLSGTSTDTQYF

D: TRBD1
length: 13
V: TRBV10-3
J: TRBJ2-5
size: .
DNA: TGTGCCGCCCGGGACAGCAACCAAGAGACCCAGTACTTC
CDR3: CAARDSNQETQYF

D: .
length: 15
V: TRBV18
J: TRBJ2-7
size: few
DNA: TGTGCCAGCTCCCAACCCGACAGGATCAACTACGAGCAGTACTTC
CDR3: CASSQPDRINYEQYF

D: TRBD2
length: 16
V: TRBV5-6
J: TRBJ2-2
size: .
DNA: TGTGCCAGCAGCTTGGCGGGAGGGCCGGATACCGGGGAGCTGTTTTTT
CDR3: CASSLAGGPDTGELFF

D: .
length: 15
V: TRBV5-1
J: TRBJ2-2
size: once
DNA: TGCGCCAGCAGCCCCTTTACGGCGGGGACCGGGGAGCTGTTTTTT
CDR3: CASSPFTAGTGELFF

D: .
length: 12
V: TRBV9
J: TRBJ1-2
size: .
DNA: TGTGCCAGCAGCCCGGGGAACTATGGCTACACCTTC
CDR3: CASSPGNYGYTF

D: TRBD2
length: 17
V: TRBV9
J: TRBJ2-2
size: .
DNA: TGTGCCAGCAGCTCCGGGCTAGCGGGAGGGCCCGCCGGGGAGCTGTTTTTT
CDR3: CASSSGLAGGPAGELFF

D: .
length: 12
V: TRBV27
J: TRBJ2-7
size: .
DNA: TGTGCCAGCAGCAAAGGGGTTCACGAGCAGTACTTC
CDR3: CASSKGVHEQYF

D: .
length: 12
V: TRBV28
J: TRBJ1-5
size: .
DNA: TGTGCCAGCACCTTTGTCGATCAGCCCCAGCATTTT
CDR3: CASTFVDQPQHF

D: TRBD1
length: 14
V: TRBV5-1
J: TRBJ1-2
size: .
DNA: TGCGCCAGCAGCCCTGACAGGGGAAACTATGGCTACACCTTC
CDR3: CASSPDRGNYGYTF

D: .
length: 17
V: TRBV4-2
J: TRBJ1-2
size: .
DNA: TGTGCCAGCAGTCCCAACCTGGGCGCCCGGGGGGGGTATGGCTACACCTTC
CDR3: CASSPNLGARGGYGYTF

D: .
length: 18
V: TRBV1
J: TRBJ2-1
size: .
DNA: TGCACCAGCAGCCAAGACCCTCACAGGACTAGCCAGTCCGATGAGCAGTTCTTC
CDR3: CTSSQDPHRTSQSDEQFF

D: TRBD1
length: 18
V: TRBV10-3
J: TRBJ2-2
size: .
DNA: TGTGCCATCAGTGAGTCGTCACGGACAGGGACCCTCACCGGGGAGCTGTTTTTT
CDR3: CAISESSRTGTLTGELFF

D: TRBD1
length: 15
V: TRBV18
J: TRBJ1-4
size: .
DNA: TGTGCCAGCTCACCTTCGACAGGGTCAAGAGAAAAACTGTTTTTT
CDR3: CASSPSTGSREKLFF

D: TRBD1
length: 17
V: TRBV7-3
J: TRBJ1-1
size: .
DNA: TGTGCCAGCAGCGCTAGACAGGGGGCCTTGGTAGCCACTGAAGCTTTCTTT
CDR3: CASSARQGALVATEAFF

D: TRBD2
length: 15
V: TRBV7-2
J: TRBJ2-3
size: .
DNA: TGTGCCAGCAGCTCTAGCGGGAGGGCGGTAGATACGCAGTATTTT
CDR3: CASSSSGRAVDTQYF

D: TRBD1
length: 14
V: TRBV6-5
J: TRBJ1-3
size: few
DNA: TGTGCCAGCATGACAGGGAGCTCTGGAAACACCATATATTTT
CDR3: CASMTGSSGNTIYF

D: .
length: 13
V: TRBV5-1
J: TRBJ2-7
size: .
DNA: TGCGCCAGCAGCTTGTCGGGGACTCCCGAGCAGTACTTC
CDR3: CASSLSGTPEQYF

D: .
length: 17
V: TRBV5-1
J: TRBJ2-5
size: .
DNA: TGCGCCAGCAGCTTGGGCAGAAGAGGCGGCGCGTATGAGACCCAGTACTTC
CDR3: CASSLGRRGGAYETQYF

D: TRBD1
length: 14
V: TRBV29-1
J: TRBJ2-5
size: few
DNA: TGCAGCGTTGATCCCCGCGCAGGGGGACAGACCCAGTACTTC
CDR3: CSVDPRAGGQTQYF

D: TRBD1
length: 13
V: TRBV10-3
J: TRBJ1-2
size: few
DNA: TGTGCCATCAGTGGACAGGGAACCTATGGCTACACCTTC
CDR3: CAISGQGTYGYTF

D: .
length: 14
V: TRBV6-6
J: TRBJ2-3
size: few
DNA: TGTGCCAGCAGTTCCCCCACAGGGTTCGATACGCAGTATTTT
CDR3: CASSSPTGFDTQYF

D: .
length: 15
V: TRBV9
J: TRBJ2-2
size: .
DNA: TGTGCCAGCAGCGTAGCACTGACGAACACCGGGGAGCTGTTTTTT
CDR3: CASSVALTNTGELFF

D: .
length: 14
V: TRBV5-1
J: TRBJ2-7
size: .
DNA: TGCGCCAGCAGCTCGGGGACACTCCTCTACGAGCAGTACTTC
CDR3: CASSSGTLLYEQYF

D: TRBD1
length: 15
V: TRBV28
J: TRBJ1-1
size: once
DNA: TGTGCCAGCAGTTCCCGACAGGGGTTGAACACTGAAGCTTTCTTT
CDR3: CASSSRQGLNTEAFF

D: TRBD1
length: 16
V: TRBV27
J: TRBJ2-6
size: few
DNA: TGTGCCAGCAGAAACCGACAGGGTAACGGGGCCAACGTCCTGACTTTC
CDR3: CASRNRQGNGANVLTF

D: TRBD1
length: 14
V: TRBV7-2
J: TRBJ1-4
size: .
DNA: TGTGCCAGCAGCTTCAACCCACAGGGGGGAAAACTGTTTTTT
CDR3: CASSFNPQGGKLFF

D: TRBD2
length: 13
V: TRBV29-1
J: TRBJ2-5
size: .
DNA: TGCAGCGTTGAAGCGGCTAGCGGGGGGTCCCAGTACTTC
CDR3: CSVEAASGGSQYF